The present T cell receptor (beta chain) was sequenced within a study of OX40 agonist ivuxolimab in advanced cancers. About the study as a whole: Ivuxolimab, which targeted the costimulatory receptor OX40 (CD134), was an agonistic, fully human IgG2 monoclonal antibody. The paper covers the monotherapy dose-escalation part of the phase I ivuxolimab trial, which included N of about 56 patients. The dose-escalation cohort was 82.7% male with a mean age of approximately 59 years, ranging from roughly 23 to 90. Prior anti-PD-1, anti-PD-L1 or anti-CTLA-4 therapy was permitted, and approximately 42% of dose-escalation patients had received checkpoint inhibitors. Peripheral TCRbeta sequencing was intended to test whether TCR sequence diversity was altered and clonal T-cell expansion was caused by ivuxolimab. Of the 50 to 55 dose-escalation patients, hepatocellular carcinoma was present in roughly 19, melanoma in approximately 15, renal cell carcinoma in 9 and head and neck cancer in 9. Partial responses were achieved by three dose-escalation patients, of whom one had hepatocellular carcinoma and two had cutaneous melanoma. Intravenous ivuxolimab was administered to patients every 2 weeks at six dose levels: 0.01, 0.1, 0.3, 1.5, 3 and 10 mg/kg.

As to this clone: What this receptor recognizes is not known. Base quality data are lacking; no much larger clone is found one base away.

The study at large found these results: Low levels of normalized T-cell clonal expansion were also seen in some patients who did not respond. In the 0.1-3.0 mg/kg groups, partial responders had among the lowest normalized peripheral clonal expansion, particularly in CD8+ T cells. After ivuxolimab, more expanded clones were found on average in CD8+ T cells than in CD4+ T cells. At doses of 0.1 to 3.0 mg/kg, clonal expansion of both CD4+ and CD8+ T cells in blood was seen between baseline and week 6. The antigen specificity of the peripheral T cells that underwent clonal expansion was not determined.

The germline V end is reduced by 0 bases and the J end by 1 base; junction bases left unmatched: 1. Per the germline V gene (reference sequence), LNHNV is the CDR1 and YYDKDF is the CDR2. The CDR3 measures 16 amino acids from cysteine to phenylalanine. Only CDR3 DNA is held: 48 bases, read in frame from base 1. Genomic DNA was extracted from sorted cells for sequencing of the TCRbeta CDR3 region. TCRbeta CDR3 regions were sequenced using the immunoSEQ Assay. TCRdb retrieved this table from immuneACCESS and kept in-frame rearrangements only. Not all clones are present; in checked studies, unresolved V genes account for under half, and no reason is known for the remainder. Here the sample has 50,000 to 65,000 clones; around nine tenths occur a single time. The ten largest make up 0.6% to 0.7% of the sample. Patients with autoimmune disease history or receiving systemic immunosuppression were excluded from the trial. Peripheral blood for TCR sequencing was collected from all dose cohorts at baseline, on cycle 4 day 1, and on cycle 7 day 1. The samples were drawn from a first-in-human, open-label, multicenter phase I dose-escalation trial of ivuxolimab. Adults with locally advanced or metastatic melanoma, renal cell carcinoma, hepatocellular carcinoma or head and neck squamous cell carcinoma were enrolled in the trial. Before TCR sequencing, CD4+ and CD8+ T cells were separately sorted from peripheral blood.

The sample here was CD4+ or CD8+ T cells sorted from blood, taken in a trial of the OX40 agonist ivuxolimab. The chain links TRBV15 with TRBJ2-3; the central 10 bases match TRBD2. The TCR comes from an adult with an advanced solid tumor such as melanoma, head and neck, liver or kidney cancer. CDR3 loop: CATSRDLAGGTDTQYF. The nucleotide sequence is given as TGTGCCACCAGCAGAGATCTAGCGGGAGGCACAGATACGCAGTATTTT.